This T cell receptor beta chain was sequenced during a study of blood T cell repertoires in COVID-19. V gave up 5 bases and J gave up 0 bases, with 10 bases separating them. The germline CDR1 and CDR2 sequences are SQVTM and ANQGSEA. The CDR3 loop spans 13 amino acids. Profiling relied on immunoSEQ multiplex PCR, and the TCRdb table lists in-frame clones only, not all of them. The table lists some 110,000 clones, 70% to 85% of them singletons, with 3.3% in the top ten. The specimen was peripheral blood. This TCR was sampled from a woman of 80 years or more with active or convalescent COVID-19. The V and J genes are TRBV29-1 and TRBJ1-2, with D possibly being TRBD1 (5 bases). The DNA for the CDR3 is TGCAGCGTTAGTTGGGGGGCTAACTATGGCTACACCTTC. This translates into CSVSWGANYGYTF.